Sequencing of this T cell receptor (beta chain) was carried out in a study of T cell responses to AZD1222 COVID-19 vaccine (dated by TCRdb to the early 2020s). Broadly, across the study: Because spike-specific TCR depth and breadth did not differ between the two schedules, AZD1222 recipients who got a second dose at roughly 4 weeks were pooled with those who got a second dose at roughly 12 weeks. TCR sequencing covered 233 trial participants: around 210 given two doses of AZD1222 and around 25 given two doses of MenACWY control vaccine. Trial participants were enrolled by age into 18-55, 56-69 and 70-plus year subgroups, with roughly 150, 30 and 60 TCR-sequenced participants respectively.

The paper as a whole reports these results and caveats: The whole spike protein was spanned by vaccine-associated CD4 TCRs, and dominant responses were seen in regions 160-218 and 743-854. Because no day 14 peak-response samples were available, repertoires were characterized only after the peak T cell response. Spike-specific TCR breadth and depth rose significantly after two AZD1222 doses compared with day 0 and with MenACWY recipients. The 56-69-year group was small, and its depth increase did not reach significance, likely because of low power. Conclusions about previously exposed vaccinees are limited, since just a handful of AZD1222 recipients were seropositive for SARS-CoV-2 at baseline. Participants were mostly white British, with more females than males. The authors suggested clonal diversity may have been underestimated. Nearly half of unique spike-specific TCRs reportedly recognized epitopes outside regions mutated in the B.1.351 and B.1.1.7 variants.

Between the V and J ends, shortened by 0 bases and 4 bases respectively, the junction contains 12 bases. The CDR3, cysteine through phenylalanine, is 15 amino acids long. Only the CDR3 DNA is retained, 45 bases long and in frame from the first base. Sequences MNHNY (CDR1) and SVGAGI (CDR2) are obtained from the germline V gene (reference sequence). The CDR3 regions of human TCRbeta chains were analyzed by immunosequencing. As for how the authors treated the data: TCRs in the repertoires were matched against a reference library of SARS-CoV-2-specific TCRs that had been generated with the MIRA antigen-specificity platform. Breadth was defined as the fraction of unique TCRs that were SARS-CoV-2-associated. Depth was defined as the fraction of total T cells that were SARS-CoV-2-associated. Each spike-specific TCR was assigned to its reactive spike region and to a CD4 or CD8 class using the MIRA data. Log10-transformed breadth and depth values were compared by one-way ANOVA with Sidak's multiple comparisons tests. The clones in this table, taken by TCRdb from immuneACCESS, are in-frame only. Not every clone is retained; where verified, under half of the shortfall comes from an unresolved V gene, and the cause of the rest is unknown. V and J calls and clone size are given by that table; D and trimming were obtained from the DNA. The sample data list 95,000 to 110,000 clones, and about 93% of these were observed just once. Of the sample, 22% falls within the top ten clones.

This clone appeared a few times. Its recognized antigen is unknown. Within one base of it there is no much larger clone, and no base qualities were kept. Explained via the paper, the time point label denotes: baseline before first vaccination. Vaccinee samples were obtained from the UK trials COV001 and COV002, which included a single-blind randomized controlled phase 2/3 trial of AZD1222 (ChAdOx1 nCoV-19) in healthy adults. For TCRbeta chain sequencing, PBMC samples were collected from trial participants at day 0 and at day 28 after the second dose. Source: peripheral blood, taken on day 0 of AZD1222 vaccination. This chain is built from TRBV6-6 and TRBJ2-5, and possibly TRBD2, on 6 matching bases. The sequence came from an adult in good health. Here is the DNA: TGTGCCAGCAGTTACTCGATCCGGCGGGGAGAGACCCAGTACTTC. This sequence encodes CASSYSIRRGETQYF.